This TCR beta chain originates from a study of cytomegalovirus exposure and HLA in healthy donors. The study's findings and limits: Most TCR sequences were uncommon, yet certain public TCRs appeared in many donors. The study had only CMV serostatus as immune exposure information. An observed cluster of highly shared sequence variants was recorded as a likely sequencing artifact.

As for this clone: As yet, its antigen is unknown.

The primer mix had 60 Vbeta and 13 Jbeta primers. The table came from immunoSEQ multiplex PCR; TCRdb's copy has only in-frame clones and leaves some out. The sample lists 65,000 to 85,000 clones; under 80% were seen once. After removal of 7 bases from V and 7 bases from J, the junction contained 11 bases not matched to a gene. Germline CDR1 reads SQVTM; CDR2 reads ANQGSEA. This CDR3 is 14 amino acids long. The material sequenced was PBMCs. The sequence came from a man in his 60s in good health and CMV-seropositive. The chain recombines TRBV29-1 with TRBJ2-1; 9 nucleotides agree with TRBD2. CDR3 coding DNA: TGCAGCGCCGAGGGGGCGGGAGGGATTAATGAGCAGTTCTTC. Translated: CSAEGAGGINEQFF.